Listed below are T cell receptor beta chains from one sample, sequenced in a study of tumor T cells in aggressive B-cell lymphoma. TCRdb's table, derived via immunoSEQ multiplex PCR, lists solely in-frame clones and lacks some. The sample comprises 4,500 to 5,500 clones, roughly 87% of which are singletons, and approximately 2.7% rests with the top ten. Material for sequencing was tumor tissue. These receptors were taken from an adult with diffuse large B cell lymphoma. The CDR3 runs from the conserved cysteine through the conserved F or W. Fields, in order: V gene, J gene, CDR3 length, D gene, clone size, CDR3 DNA, CDR3 protein. A D gene is named only where the DNA matches it firmly. Rows may omit the clone size; those that give it use once, few, many or a size class.

V gene: TRBV13
J gene: TRBJ2-3
CDR3 length: 15
D gene: NA
clone size: NA
CDR3 DNA: TGTGCCAGCAGCTTAGTCAAACTGGGCACAGATACGCAGTATTTT
CDR3 protein: CASSLVKLGTDTQYF

V gene: TRBV2
J gene: TRBJ2-3
CDR3 length: 15
D gene: TRBD2
clone size: NA
CDR3 DNA: TGTGCCAGCAAGCCAGGCGGGAGTATGACAGATACGCAGTATTTT
CDR3 protein: CASKPGGSMTDTQYF

V gene: TRBV25-1
J gene: TRBJ2-5
CDR3 length: 16
D gene: NA
clone size: once
CDR3 DNA: TGTGCCAGCAGTGACACTCTCACTGGGCTCCAAGAGACCCAGTACTTC
CDR3 protein: CASSDTLTGLQETQYF

V gene: TRBV29-1
J gene: TRBJ2-1
CDR3 length: 16
D gene: NA
clone size: NA
CDR3 DNA: TGCAGCGTTGAAGATCCCATGCAGGGCACCTACAATGAGCAGTTCTTC
CDR3 protein: CSVEDPMQGTYNEQFF

V gene: TRBV5-6
J gene: TRBJ2-5
CDR3 length: 17
D gene: TRBD2
clone size: few
CDR3 DNA: TGTGCCAGCAATCCGATGAGCGGGAGCGACACTAGGGAGACCCAGTACTTC
CDR3 protein: CASNPMSGSDTRETQYF

V gene: TRBV18
J gene: TRBJ1-1
CDR3 length: 15
D gene: TRBD1
clone size: NA
CDR3 DNA: TGTGCCAGCTCACCACGACAGGGACAGGGGCCTGAAGCTTTCTTT
CDR3 protein: CASSPRQGQGPEAFF

V gene: TRBV7-3
J gene: TRBJ1-2
CDR3 length: 16
D gene: NA
clone size: NA
CDR3 DNA: TGTGCCAGCAGCTTAAGAGAGGCGGGCTCGGGGGGTGGCTACACCTTC
CDR3 protein: CASSLREAGSGGGYTF

V gene: TRBV5-1
J gene: TRBJ2-7
CDR3 length: 17
D gene: TRBD2
clone size: NA
CDR3 DNA: TGCGCCAGCAGACCTACTAGCGGGAGCGCGAGCTCCTACGAGCAGTACTTC
CDR3 protein: CASRPTSGSASSYEQYF

V gene: TRBV19
J gene: TRBJ1-5
CDR3 length: 13
D gene: NA
clone size: NA
CDR3 DNA: TGTGCCAGTAGTCCGGGAGTCGGGCAGCCCCAGCATTTT
CDR3 protein: CASSPGVGQPQHF

V gene: TRBV20-1
J gene: TRBJ2-7
CDR3 length: 10
D gene: NA
clone size: NA
CDR3 DNA: TGCAGTGCTAGCAACTACGAGCAGTACTTC
CDR3 protein: CSASNYEQYF

V gene: TRBV30
J gene: TRBJ2-6
CDR3 length: 15
D gene: TRBD1
clone size: once
CDR3 DNA: TGTGCGACAGGGCAGCAATTCTCGGGGGCCAACGTCCTGACTTTC
CDR3 protein: CATGQQFSGANVLTF

V gene: TRBV7-9
J gene: TRBJ1-3
CDR3 length: 15
D gene: NA
clone size: NA
CDR3 DNA: TGTGCCAGCAGCATCCAGAGGGCCGGTGGAAACACCATATATTTT
CDR3 protein: CASSIQRAGGNTIYF

V gene: TRBV6-1
J gene: TRBJ1-6
CDR3 length: 15
D gene: NA
clone size: NA
CDR3 DNA: TGTGCCAGCAGTGAACAGGCCCCCTATAATTCACCCCTCCACTTT
CDR3 protein: CASSEQAPYNSPLHF

V gene: TRBV7-3
J gene: TRBJ1-2
CDR3 length: 15
D gene: NA
clone size: NA
CDR3 DNA: TGTGCCAGCAGCCCACAAGGCCAGGGCTTTTATGGCTACACCTTC
CDR3 protein: CASSPQGQGFYGYTF

V gene: TRBV28
J gene: TRBJ2-5
CDR3 length: 16
D gene: NA
clone size: NA
CDR3 DNA: TGTGCCAGCAGTTCTCATCGGGGGACAGTACAAGAGACCCAGTACTTC
CDR3 protein: CASSSHRGTVQETQYF

V gene: TRBV30
J gene: TRBJ1-4
CDR3 length: 13
D gene: NA
clone size: NA
CDR3 DNA: TGTGCCTGGACTCCCAGGTTATCTGAAAAACTGTTTTTT
CDR3 protein: CAWTPRLSEKLFF

V gene: TRBV4-1
J gene: TRBJ2-4
CDR3 length: 16
D gene: NA
clone size: NA
CDR3 DNA: TGCGCCAGCAGCCAAGGACGGTGGGAAGGGGTAAACATTCAGTACTTC
CDR3 protein: CASSQGRWEGVNIQYF

V gene: TRBV29-1
J gene: TRBJ1-5
CDR3 length: 13
D gene: TRBD1
clone size: NA
CDR3 DNA: TGCAGCGTTGCGGCAGGGGGCGATCAGCCCCAGCATTTT
CDR3 protein: CSVAAGGDQPQHF

V gene: TRBV10-3
J gene: TRBJ1-5
CDR3 length: 18
D gene: NA
clone size: few
CDR3 DNA: TGTGCCATCAGTGAGTCGACTAGCAGAGATTACAGCAATCAGCCCCAGCATTTT
CDR3 protein: CAISESTSRDYSNQPQHF

V gene: TRBV10-3
J gene: TRBJ1-1
CDR3 length: 13
D gene: NA
clone size: NA
CDR3 DNA: TGTGCCATCACCTACCGGGGGGACACTGAAGCTTTCTTT
CDR3 protein: CAITYRGDTEAFF

V gene: TRBV6-5
J gene: TRBJ2-3
CDR3 length: 14
D gene: TRBD2
clone size: NA
CDR3 DNA: TGTGCCATCAGGACTAGCGGGAGATCAGATACGCAGTATTTT
CDR3 protein: CAIRTSGRSDTQYF

V gene: TRBV2
J gene: TRBJ2-1
CDR3 length: 15
D gene: TRBD2
clone size: NA
CDR3 DNA: TGTGCCAGCATGAGGGTCGCGGGAGGTCACAATGAGCAGTTCTTC
CDR3 protein: CASMRVAGGHNEQFF

V gene: TRBV18
J gene: TRBJ2-7
CDR3 length: 14
D gene: NA
clone size: few
CDR3 DNA: TGTGCCAGCACTAGACAGGAAATCTCCTACGAGCAGTACTTC
CDR3 protein: CASTRQEISYEQYF

V gene: TRBV10-3
J gene: TRBJ2-5
CDR3 length: 13
D gene: TRBD1
clone size: NA
CDR3 DNA: TGTGCCATCACCGAGGGGTCCCAGGGGGCCCAGTACTTC
CDR3 protein: CAITEGSQGAQYF

V gene: TRBV30
J gene: TRBJ2-3
CDR3 length: 16
D gene: TRBD2
clone size: NA
CDR3 DNA: TGTGCCTGGAGTCTCGGACTAGCGGGAGTAGTAGATACGCAGTATTTT
CDR3 protein: CAWSLGLAGVVDTQYF

V gene: TRBV7-9
J gene: TRBJ1-2
CDR3 length: 17
D gene: TRBD1
clone size: NA
CDR3 DNA: TGTGCCAGCAGCACCCTGGACAGGGCGGGATCTAACTATGGCTACACCTTC
CDR3 protein: CASSTLDRAGSNYGYTF

V gene: TRBV5-5
J gene: TRBJ2-1
CDR3 length: 16
D gene: TRBD2
clone size: NA
CDR3 DNA: TGTGCCAGCAGCTTGGCTCCTAGCGGGGGGTGGAATGAGCAGTTCTTC
CDR3 protein: CASSLAPSGGWNEQFF

V gene: TRBV7-8
J gene: TRBJ2-1
CDR3 length: 18
D gene: NA
clone size: NA
CDR3 DNA: TGTGCCAGCAGCTTAGAGGGACCCGGGACAAGCTCCTACAATGAGCAGTTCTTC
CDR3 protein: CASSLEGPGTSSYNEQFF

V gene: TRBV6-5
J gene: TRBJ2-7
CDR3 length: 13
D gene: NA
clone size: NA
CDR3 DNA: TGTGCCAGCAGTTACTATGGGGGCGGCGAGCAGTACTTC
CDR3 protein: CASSYYGGGEQYF

V gene: TRBV13
J gene: TRBJ1-1
CDR3 length: 14
D gene: NA
clone size: NA
CDR3 DNA: TGTGCCAGCAGCTCCTCGGGAACGAACACTGAAGCTTTCTTT
CDR3 protein: CASSSSGTNTEAFF

V gene: TRBV5-4
J gene: TRBJ2-1
CDR3 length: 14
D gene: NA
clone size: NA
CDR3 DNA: TGTGCCAGCAGCTTGCGGGAGCCCTACAATGAGCAGTTCTTC
CDR3 protein: CASSLREPYNEQFF

V gene: TRBV7-4
J gene: TRBJ1-3
CDR3 length: 16
D gene: NA
clone size: NA
CDR3 DNA: TGTGCCAGCAGCTTAGCTACAGGGAGCTCTGGAAACACCATATATTTT
CDR3 protein: CASSLATGSSGNTIYF

V gene: TRBV5-4
J gene: TRBJ2-7
CDR3 length: 14
D gene: TRBD1
clone size: NA
CDR3 DNA: TGTGCCAGCAGCTCAAGGACAGGGAGTTCGGGGCAGTACTTC
CDR3 protein: CASSSRTGSSGQYF

V gene: TRBV28
J gene: TRBJ1-3
CDR3 length: 18
D gene: NA
clone size: NA
CDR3 DNA: TGTGCCAGCAGTTTTGGTCGGGGGGTACCCCGCTCTGGAAACACCATATATTTT
CDR3 protein: CASSFGRGVPRSGNTIYF

V gene: TRBV2
J gene: TRBJ1-1
CDR3 length: 13
D gene: NA
clone size: NA
CDR3 DNA: TGTGCCAGCAGTGAAGCAGGAGGGAATGAAGCTTTCTTT
CDR3 protein: CASSEAGGNEAFF

V gene: TRBV27
J gene: TRBJ2-5
CDR3 length: 14
D gene: NA
clone size: NA
CDR3 DNA: TGTGCCAGCAGTTTATCGCCTAGCGCAGAGACCCAGTACTTC
CDR3 protein: CASSLSPSAETQYF

V gene: TRBV10-1
J gene: TRBJ2-2
CDR3 length: 14
D gene: NA
clone size: NA
CDR3 DNA: TGCGCCACCCCGGGACTCTTGAACACCGGGGAGCTGTTTTTT
CDR3 protein: CATPGLLNTGELFF

V gene: TRBV28
J gene: TRBJ1-3
CDR3 length: 15
D gene: NA
clone size: NA
CDR3 DNA: TGTGCCAGCTGTACGGGGGGGGAGGTTGGAAACACCATATATTTT
CDR3 protein: CASCTGGEVGNTIYF

V gene: TRBV10-3
J gene: TRBJ2-2
CDR3 length: 14
D gene: NA
clone size: NA
CDR3 DNA: TGTGCCATCATGGCACGGGGGAACACCGGGGAGCTGTTTTTT
CDR3 protein: CAIMARGNTGELFF

V gene: TRBV4-1
J gene: TRBJ2-5
CDR3 length: 15
D gene: NA
clone size: NA
CDR3 DNA: TGCGCCAGCAGCCAGTCCCCGGGACAACAAGAGACCCAGTACTTC
CDR3 protein: CASSQSPGQQETQYF

V gene: TRBV6-5
J gene: TRBJ2-2
CDR3 length: 16
D gene: TRBD1
clone size: NA
CDR3 DNA: TGTGCCAGCAGTTTAACGACAGGGCCCTCGACCGGGGAGCTGTTTTTT
CDR3 protein: CASSLTTGPSTGELFF

V gene: TRBV15
J gene: TRBJ2-5
CDR3 length: 17
D gene: TRBD1
clone size: NA
CDR3 DNA: TGTGCCACCAGCAGTTCTCCCTCTGACAGGGACCAAGAGACCCAGTACTTC
CDR3 protein: CATSSSPSDRDQETQYF

V gene: TRBV5-5
J gene: TRBJ1-1
CDR3 length: 14
D gene: NA
clone size: NA
CDR3 DNA: TGTGCCAGCAGCTTGGTAGGCCTAGACACTGAAGCTTTCTTT
CDR3 protein: CASSLVGLDTEAFF

V gene: TRBV5-1
J gene: TRBJ1-2
CDR3 length: 14
D gene: NA
clone size: NA
CDR3 DNA: TGCGCCAGCAGCAGGGGTATAGAGGGACAAGGCTACACCTTC
CDR3 protein: CASSRGIEGQGYTF

V gene: TRBV10-3
J gene: TRBJ1-1
CDR3 length: 13
D gene: NA
clone size: once
CDR3 DNA: TGTGCCATCTCGGCGGAGGGAAACACTGAAGCTTTCTTT
CDR3 protein: CAISAEGNTEAFF